This record looks at one TCR beta chain sequence and its context. The data are from a study of blood T cell repertoires in COVID-19. Study at large: COVID-19 samples from acute and convalescent phases originated in the United States, Italy and Spain. In each case, the material was cDNA or gDNA derived from T cells, B-cell-depleted T cells, or PBMCs.

The CDR3 runs to 16 residues. Germline CDR1 and CDR2: SGHRS and YFSETQ. V shed 1 base and J 4 bases; nucleotides not matched to a gene: 6. How the authors handled the data: Amplifying reference gene primers gave estimates of nucleated cell counts. Sequencing was performed with immunoSEQ multiplex PCR; in TCRdb, only in-frame clones are kept and a portion is missing. D and trimming were read from the DNA, whereas the V and J calls and clone size are those reported in that table. The sample records about 150,000 clones, around 80% being singletons. Source material: peripheral blood. The chain carries TRBV5-1 and TRBJ2-1; 9 nucleotides agree with TRBD1. This clonotype was obtained from a man in his 60s with acute or convalescent COVID-19. Here the CDR3 reads CASSLTGTGLYNEQFF. CDR3 nucleotides: TGCGCCAGCAGCTTGACCGGGACAGGGTTATACAATGAGCAGTTCTTC.